This T cell receptor (beta chain) was observed in a study of cytotoxic CD8 clonotypes in ibrutinib-treated CLL. Comments on this clone: Its antigen is not known.

Method: immunoSEQ multiplex PCR; TCRdb's copy keeps in-frame clones and lacks some. Of tens of thousands of clones in the sample, roughly two thirds were seen once. Regarding the study as a whole: Baseline-level clonality went beyond age-matched healthy donors and moved in step with circulating CD8+ T-cell counts.

This sequence was found in a human donor with chronic lymphocytic leukemia. The sequencing used PBMCs, collected at disease progression, from a patient treated with ibrutinib.

DNA for the CDR3: TGTGCCAGCAGCTTTGCTAGAGATCTTGCCTTC. Protein product: CASSFARDLAF. J is TRBJ1-2 and V is TRBV12-1. TRBV12-1 is termed a pseudogene. The CDR3 spans 11 residues.